The rows below give T cell receptor beta chains drawn from one sample of a study of blood T cell repertoires in COVID-19. This table comes from immunoSEQ multiplex PCR, and its TCRdb copy is limited to in-frame clones, with some not included. The sample shows roughly 100,000 clones, over 75% of them seen only once. The sequenced sample was peripheral blood. The receptor set was obtained from a human donor in a cohort sampled during active COVID-19. The CDR3 runs from the conserved cysteine through the conserved F or W. Each record gives: clone size, CDR3 length, V gene, J gene, D gene, CDR3 protein, CDR3 DNA. A D gene is named only where the DNA matches it firmly. A clone size is listed for some rows: how often the clone was seen (once, few, many), or a class if it is expanded.

-,11,TRBV29-1,TRBJ1-6,-,CSVEEVGSLHF,TGCAGCGTTGAGGAGGTCGGCAGCCTCCACTTT
-,14,TRBV4-1,TRBJ2-3,TRBD2,CASSHTPGTSGFGF,TGCGCCAGCAGCCATACCCCCGGGACTAGCGGTTTTGGATTT
-,14,TRBV7-8,TRBJ2-1,TRBD2,CASSHLAGGDEQFF,TGTGCCAGCAGCCACCTAGCGGGGGGCGATGAGCAGTTCTTC
-,16,TRBV19,TRBJ1-1,-,CASSTYYGTLNTEAFF,TGTGCCAGTAGTACCTACTATGGGACATTAAACACTGAAGCTTTCTTT
-,13,TRBV11-2,TRBJ1-1,TRBD1,CASSFGQGTEAFF,TGTGCCAGCAGCTTTGGACAGGGCACTGAAGCTTTCTTT
once,17,TRBV19,TRBJ2-3,-,CASSPWALEGHTDTQYF,TGTGCCAGTAGCCCATGGGCGTTAGAGGGCCACACAGATACGCAGTATTTT
-,14,TRBV4-1,TRBJ1-3,-,CASSPSGAGNTIYF,TGCGCCAGCAGCCCCAGCGGGGCTGGAAACACCATATATTTT
-,15,TRBV5-1,TRBJ2-3,TRBD2,CASSPQRGVTDTQYF,TGCGCCAGCAGCCCCCAGCGGGGGGTCACAGATACGCAGTATTTT
-,14,TRBV19,TRBJ1-1,TRBD1,CASSRDRGHTEAFF,TGTGCCAGTAGTAGGGACAGGGGGCACACTGAAGCTTTCTTT
-,17,TRBV7-6,TRBJ1-3,TRBD1,CASSKRHRGTAGNTIYF,TGTGCCAGCAGCAAACGGCACAGGGGGACGGCTGGAAACACCATATATTTT
-,16,TRBV7-4,TRBJ1-3,-,CASSLGQANSGNTIYF,TGTGCCAGCAGCTTAGGACAGGCGAACTCTGGAAACACCATATATTTT
-,15,TRBV7-8,TRBJ1-1,TRBD1,CASSPPPGGSTEAFF,TGTGCCAGCAGCCCGCCCCCAGGGGGATCCACTGAAGCTTTCTTT
few,14,TRBV6-6,TRBJ1-2,-,CASSQAGSGYGYTF,TGTGCCAGCAGCCAGGCAGGGTCTGGCTATGGCTACACCTTC
-,14,TRBV19,TRBJ1-6,TRBD1,CASSKGQGNSPLHF,TGTGCCAGTAGTAAAGGACAGGGGAATTCACCCCTCCACTTT
few,14,TRBV27,TRBJ2-1,TRBD1,CASSLTGPNNEQFF,TGTGCCAGCAGCTTGACAGGGCCAAACAATGAGCAGTTCTTC
-,18,TRBV4-1,TRBJ2-1,TRBD2,CASSQEGGASGRRNEQFF,TGCGCCAGCAGCCAAGAGGGTGGTGCTAGCGGGAGGAGAAATGAGCAGTTCTTC
-,20,TRBV7-8,TRBJ2-3,TRBD1,CASSQGQAFSFGPSTDTQYF,TGTGCCAGCAGCCAGGGACAGGCGTTTAGTTTCGGTCCTAGCACAGATACGCAGTATTTT
-,14,TRBV6-5,TRBJ1-2,-,CASSYAGQSYGYTF,TGTGCCAGCAGTTACGCGGGGCAGAGCTATGGCTACACCTTC
-,15,TRBV7-2,TRBJ2-1,TRBD2,CASSLSSSGSNEQFF,TGTGCCAGCAGCTTAAGCTCTAGCGGGTCCAATGAGCAGTTCTTC
-,16,TRBV5-1,TRBJ2-5,TRBD1,CASSLGGQGVQETQYF,TGCGCCAGCAGCTTGGGAGGACAGGGGGTCCAAGAGACCCAGTACTTC
-,16,TRBV29-1,TRBJ2-4,TRBD1,CSVEEWGTGGGNIQYF,TGCAGCGTTGAAGAATGGGGAACAGGGGGAGGAAACATTCAGTACTTC
-,15,TRBV28,TRBJ2-1,TRBD2,CASSFIAGGYNEQFF,TGTGCCAGCAGTTTTATAGCGGGAGGTTATAATGAGCAGTTCTTC
-,14,TRBV2,TRBJ1-4,TRBD1,CASSSGTANEKLFF,TGTGCCAGCAGTTCCGGGACAGCTAATGAAAAACTGTTTTTT
-,12,TRBV2,TRBJ2-3,-,CASCQYADTQYF,TGTGCCAGCTGTCAGTACGCAGATACGCAGTATTTT
-,15,TRBV28,TRBJ1-5,-,CASNTGGDSNQPQHF,TGTGCCAGCAACACCGGGGGGGATAGCAATCAGCCCCAGCATTTT
-,13,TRBV12-3/TRBV12-4,TRBJ2-1,-,CASSDSTYNEQFF,TGTGCCAGCTCAGATTCAACCTACAATGAGCAGTTCTTC
once,13,TRBV10-3,TRBJ2-7,-,CAIQTATTYEQYF,TGTGCCATACAGACGGCTACGACCTACGAGCAGTACTTC
once,14,TRBV27,TRBJ1-5,TRBD1,CASSSGTGYQPQHF,TGTGCCAGCAGTTCCGGGACAGGGTATCAGCCCCAGCATTTT
-,15,TRBV5-5,TRBJ1-1,-,CASSLFIGPGAEAFF,TGTGCCAGCAGCCTCTTTATCGGGCCGGGGGCTGAAGCTTTCTTT
-,15,TRBV5-1,TRBJ1-2,TRBD1,CASSLAEGGASGYTF,TGCGCCAGCAGCTTGGCCGAAGGGGGCGCCTCTGGCTACACCTTC
-,13,TRBV11-2,TRBJ2-1,-,CASSSQGYNEQFF,TGTGCCAGCAGCTCTCAGGGTTACAATGAGCAGTTCTTC
-,15,TRBV7-9,TRBJ2-7,TRBD1,CASSLATGMAYEQYF,TGTGCCAGCAGCTTAGCGACAGGGATGGCCTACGAGCAGTACTTC
-,17,TRBV4-1,TRBJ1-4,-,CASSQLLRGSTNEKLFF,TGCGCCAGCAGCCAGCTCCTCAGGGGCTCCACTAATGAAAAACTGTTTTTT
-,17,TRBV5-5,TRBJ2-3,-,CASSWGVGQASTDTQYF,TGTGCCAGCAGCTGGGGGGTTGGCCAAGCTAGCACAGATACGCAGTATTTT
-,15,TRBV5-1,TRBJ2-5,TRBD1,CASSFDRGRVETQYF,TGCGCCAGCAGCTTCGACAGGGGGCGGGTGGAGACCCAGTACTTC
-,14,TRBV7-2,TRBJ2-3,-,CASSLAPGEDTQYF,TGTGCCAGCAGCTTAGCGCCGGGGGAAGATACGCAGTATTTT